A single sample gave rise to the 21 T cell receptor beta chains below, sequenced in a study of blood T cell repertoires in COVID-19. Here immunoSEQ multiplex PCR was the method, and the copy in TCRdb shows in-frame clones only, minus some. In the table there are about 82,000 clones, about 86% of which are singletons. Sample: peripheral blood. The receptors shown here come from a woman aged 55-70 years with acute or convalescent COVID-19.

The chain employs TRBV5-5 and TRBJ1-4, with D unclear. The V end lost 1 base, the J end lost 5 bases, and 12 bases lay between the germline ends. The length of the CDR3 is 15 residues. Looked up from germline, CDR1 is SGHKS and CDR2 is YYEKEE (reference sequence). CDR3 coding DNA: TGTGCCAGCAGCTTGCAAATACAGATGAATGAAAAACTGTTTTTT. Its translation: CASSLQIQMNEKLFF.

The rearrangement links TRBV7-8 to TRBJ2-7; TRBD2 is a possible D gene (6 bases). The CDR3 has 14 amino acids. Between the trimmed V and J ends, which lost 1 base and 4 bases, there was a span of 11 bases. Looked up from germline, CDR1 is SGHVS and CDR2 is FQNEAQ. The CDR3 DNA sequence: TGTGCCAGCAGCTTAGGGGCGGGGCAGTACGAGCAGTACTTC. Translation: CASSLGAGQYEQYF.

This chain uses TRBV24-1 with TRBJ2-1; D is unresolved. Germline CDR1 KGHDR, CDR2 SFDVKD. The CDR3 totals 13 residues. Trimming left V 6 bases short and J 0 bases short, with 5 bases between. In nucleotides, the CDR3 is TGTGCCACCAGTCCCAGCTCCTACAATGAGCAGTTCTTC. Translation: CATSPSSYNEQFF.

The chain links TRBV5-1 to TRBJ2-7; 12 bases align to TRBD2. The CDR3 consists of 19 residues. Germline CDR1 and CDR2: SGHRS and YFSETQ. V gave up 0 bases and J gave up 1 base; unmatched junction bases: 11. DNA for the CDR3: TGCGCCAGCAGCTTGGTGCGAGGACTAGCGGGAAAGGATTCCTACGAGCAGTACTTC. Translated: CASSLVRGLAGKDSYEQYF. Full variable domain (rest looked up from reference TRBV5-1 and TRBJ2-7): KAGVTQTPRYLIKTRGQQVTLSCSPISGHRSVSWYQQTPGQGLQFLFEYFSETQRNKGNFPGRFSGRQFSNSRSEMNVSTLELGDSALYLCASSLVRGLAGKDSYEQYFGPGTRLTVT.

The CDR3 sequence is CATSRDRQGKTQYF. The CDR3 DNA is TGTGCCACCAGCAGAGATAGGCAGGGAAAGACCCAGTACTTC. The rearrangement links TRBV15 to TRBJ2-5, with D perhaps matching TRBD1 (5 bases). The germline V gene encodes CDR1 LNHNV and CDR2 YYDKDF (reference sequence). V lost 0 bases to trimming and J lost 6 bases, with 11 bases between them. The CDR3 contains 14 residues.

The CDR3 nucleotides read TGTGCCAGCAGCTTCGGTAATGAAAAACTGTTTTTT. Its translation is CASSFGNEKLFF. The chain combines TRBV11-3 with TRBJ1-4; D unresolved. V lost 3 bases and J lost 4, with 3 bases in between. The CDR3 contains 12 residues. Germline CDR1 is SGHNT and CDR2 is YENEEA.

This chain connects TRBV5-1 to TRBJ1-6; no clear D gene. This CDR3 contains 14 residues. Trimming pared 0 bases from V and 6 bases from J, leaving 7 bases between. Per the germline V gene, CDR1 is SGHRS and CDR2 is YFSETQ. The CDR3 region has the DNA TGCGCCAGCAGCTTGGACGTCGGTAATTCACCCCTCCACTTT. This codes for CASSLDVGNSPLHF.

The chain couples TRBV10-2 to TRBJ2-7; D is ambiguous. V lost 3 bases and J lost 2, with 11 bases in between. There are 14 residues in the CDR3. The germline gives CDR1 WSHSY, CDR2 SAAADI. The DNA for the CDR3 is TGCGCCAGCAGTGATCCGGCGGATACCTACGAGCAGTACTTC. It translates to CASSDPADTYEQYF.

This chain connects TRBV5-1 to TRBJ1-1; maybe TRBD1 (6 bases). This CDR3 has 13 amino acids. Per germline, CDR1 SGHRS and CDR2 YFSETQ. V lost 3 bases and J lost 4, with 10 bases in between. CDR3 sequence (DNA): TGCGCCAGCAGCTCTATGGACAGCACTGAAGCTTTCTTT. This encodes CASSSMDSTEAFF. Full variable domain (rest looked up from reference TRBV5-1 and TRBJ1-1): KAGVTQTPRYLIKTRGQQVTLSCSPISGHRSVSWYQQTPGQGLQFLFEYFSETQRNKGNFPGRFSGRQFSNSRSEMNVSTLELGDSALYLCASSSMDSTEAFFGQGTRLTVV.

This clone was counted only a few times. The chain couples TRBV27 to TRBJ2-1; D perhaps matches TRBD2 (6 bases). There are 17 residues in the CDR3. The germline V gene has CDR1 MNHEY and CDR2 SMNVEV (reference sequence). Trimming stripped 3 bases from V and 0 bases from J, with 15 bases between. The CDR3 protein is CASSLRGLPGSYNEQFF. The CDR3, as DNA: TGTGCCAGCAGTTTGCGGGGACTCCCTGGCTCCTACAATGAGCAGTTCTTC.

The CDR3 region has the DNA TGTGCCAGCAGCCAGGGTGGCGGAAGCACAGATACGCAGTATTTT. Residues: CASSQGGGSTDTQYF. V is TRBV7-9 and J is TRBJ2-3; D might be TRBD1 (5 bases). Germline assignment: CDR1 SEHNR and CDR2 FQNEAQ (reference sequence). This CDR3 region has 15 residues. V lost 5 bases, J lost 0 bases, and 12 bases lay in between.

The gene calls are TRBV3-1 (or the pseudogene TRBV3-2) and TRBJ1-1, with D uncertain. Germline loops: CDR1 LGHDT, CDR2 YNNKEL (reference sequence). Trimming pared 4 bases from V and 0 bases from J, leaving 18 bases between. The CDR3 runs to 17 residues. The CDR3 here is CASSPHPSPRMNTEAFF. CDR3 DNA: TGTGCCAGCAGCCCCCACCCGTCACCGAGGATGAACACTGAAGCTTTCTTT.

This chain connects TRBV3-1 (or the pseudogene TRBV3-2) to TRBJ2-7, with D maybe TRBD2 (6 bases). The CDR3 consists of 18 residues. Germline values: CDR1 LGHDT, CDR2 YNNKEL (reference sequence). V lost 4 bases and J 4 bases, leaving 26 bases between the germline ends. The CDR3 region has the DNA TGTGCCAGCAGCCGCAATGGGGCGGGACTTCTAGTGAATTACGAGCAGTACTTC. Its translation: CASSRNGAGLLVNYEQYF.

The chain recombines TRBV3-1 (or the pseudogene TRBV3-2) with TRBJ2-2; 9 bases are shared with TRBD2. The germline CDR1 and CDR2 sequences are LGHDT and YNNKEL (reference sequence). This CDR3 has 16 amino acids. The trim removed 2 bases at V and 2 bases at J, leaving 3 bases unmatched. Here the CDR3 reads CASSQRLAGNTGELFF. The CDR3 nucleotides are TGTGCCAGCAGCCAACGGCTAGCGGGAAACACCGGGGAGCTGTTTTTT.

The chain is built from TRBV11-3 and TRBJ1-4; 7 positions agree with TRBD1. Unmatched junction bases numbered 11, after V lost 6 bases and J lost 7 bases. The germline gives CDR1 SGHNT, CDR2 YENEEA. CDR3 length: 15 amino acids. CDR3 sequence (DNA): TGTGCCAGCAGTTTAAGACAGGGTTTCAGTGAAAAACTGTTTTTT. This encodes CASSLRQGFSEKLFF.

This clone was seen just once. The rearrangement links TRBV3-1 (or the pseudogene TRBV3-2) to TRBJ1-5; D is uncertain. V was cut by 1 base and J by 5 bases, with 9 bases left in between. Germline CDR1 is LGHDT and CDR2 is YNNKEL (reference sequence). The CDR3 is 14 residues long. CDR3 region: CASSQAVSDQPQHF. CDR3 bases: TGTGCCAGCAGCCAAGCGGTCTCCGATCAGCCCCAGCATTTT.

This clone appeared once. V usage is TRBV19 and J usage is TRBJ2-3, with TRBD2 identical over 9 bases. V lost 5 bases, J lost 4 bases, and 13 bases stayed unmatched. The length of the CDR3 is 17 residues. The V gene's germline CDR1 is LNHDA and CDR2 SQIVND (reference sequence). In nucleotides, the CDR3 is TGTGCCAGTAGTTCCTATAGAGGACTAGCGTACCCAGATACGCAGTATTTT. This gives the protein CASSSYRGLAYPDTQYF.

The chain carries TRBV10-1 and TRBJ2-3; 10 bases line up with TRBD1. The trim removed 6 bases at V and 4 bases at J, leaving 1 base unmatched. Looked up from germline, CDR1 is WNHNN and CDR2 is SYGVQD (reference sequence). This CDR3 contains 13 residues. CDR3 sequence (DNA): TGCGCCAGCAGAGGACAGGGGGCAGATACGCAGTATTTT. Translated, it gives CASRGQGADTQYF.

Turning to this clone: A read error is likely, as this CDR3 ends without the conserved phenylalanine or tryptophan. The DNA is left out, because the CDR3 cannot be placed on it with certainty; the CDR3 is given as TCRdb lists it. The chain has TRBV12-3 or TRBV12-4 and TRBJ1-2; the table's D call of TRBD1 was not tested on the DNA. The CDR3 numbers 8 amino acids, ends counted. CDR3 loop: CASSQEPA.

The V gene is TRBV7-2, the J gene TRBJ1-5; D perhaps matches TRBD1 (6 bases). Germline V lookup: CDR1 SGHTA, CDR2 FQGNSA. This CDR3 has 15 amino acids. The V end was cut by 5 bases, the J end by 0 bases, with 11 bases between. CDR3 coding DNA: TGTGCCAGCAGCCCTCGACAGGATAGCAATCAGCCCCAGCATTTT. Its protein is CASSPRQDSNQPQHF. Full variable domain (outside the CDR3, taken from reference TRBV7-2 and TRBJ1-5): GAGVSQSPSNKVTEKGKDVELRCDPISGHTALYWYRQSLGQGLEFLIYFQGNSAPDKSGLPSDRFSAERTGGSVSTLTIQRTQQEDSAVYLCASSPRQDSNQPQHFGDGTRLSIL.

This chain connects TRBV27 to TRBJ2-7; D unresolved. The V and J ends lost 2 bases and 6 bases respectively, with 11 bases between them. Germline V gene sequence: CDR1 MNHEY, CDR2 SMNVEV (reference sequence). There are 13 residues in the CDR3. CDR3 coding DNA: TGTGCCAGCAGTTTAGGCCTTCACCTCGAGCAGTACTTC. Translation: CASSLGLHLEQYF.